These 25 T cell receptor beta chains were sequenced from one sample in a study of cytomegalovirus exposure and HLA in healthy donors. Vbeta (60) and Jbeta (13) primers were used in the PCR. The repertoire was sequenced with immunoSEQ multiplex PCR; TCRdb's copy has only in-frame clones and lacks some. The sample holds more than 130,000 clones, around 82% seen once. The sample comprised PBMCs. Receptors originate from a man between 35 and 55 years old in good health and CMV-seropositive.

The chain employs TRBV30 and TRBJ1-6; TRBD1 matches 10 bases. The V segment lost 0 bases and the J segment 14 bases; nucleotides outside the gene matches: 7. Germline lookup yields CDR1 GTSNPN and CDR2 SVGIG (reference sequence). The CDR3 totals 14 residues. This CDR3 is CAWSVGQGNLALHF. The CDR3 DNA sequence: TGTGCCTGGAGTGTGGGACAGGGGAATTTGGCCCTCCACTTT.

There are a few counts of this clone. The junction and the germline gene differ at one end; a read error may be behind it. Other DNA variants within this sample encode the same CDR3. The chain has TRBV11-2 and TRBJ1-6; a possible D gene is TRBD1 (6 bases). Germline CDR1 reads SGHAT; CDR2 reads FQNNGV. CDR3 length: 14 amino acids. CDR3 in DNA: TGTGCCAGCAGCTTAGCACAGGGTAATTCCCCCCTCCACTTT. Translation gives CASSLAQGNSPLHF.

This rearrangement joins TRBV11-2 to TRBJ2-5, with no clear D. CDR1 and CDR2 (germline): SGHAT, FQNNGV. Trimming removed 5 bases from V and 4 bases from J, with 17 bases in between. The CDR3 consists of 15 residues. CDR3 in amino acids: CASSPEPRRSETQYF. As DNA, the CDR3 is TGTGCCAGCAGCCCGGAGCCCAGAAGGTCAGAGACCCAGTACTTC.

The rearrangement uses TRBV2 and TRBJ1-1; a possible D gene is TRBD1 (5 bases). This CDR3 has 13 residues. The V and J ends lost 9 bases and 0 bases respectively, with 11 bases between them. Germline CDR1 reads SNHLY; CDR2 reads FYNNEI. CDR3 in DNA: TGTGCCAGTTCGGGACTTCTGAACACTGAAGCTTTCTTT. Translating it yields CASSGLLNTEAFF.

Here the CDR3 reads CASSQAGSNQPQHF. For the CDR3, the DNA is TGTGCCAGCAGCCAAGCAGGGAGCAATCAGCCCCAGCATTTT. V usage is TRBV4-2 and J usage is TRBJ1-5, with a possible D match to TRBD1 (5 bases). Germline CDR1 reads LGHNA; CDR2 reads YNFKEQ. The ends were cut back, 1 base at V and 1 base at J, with 5 bases in the middle. This CDR3 has 14 residues.

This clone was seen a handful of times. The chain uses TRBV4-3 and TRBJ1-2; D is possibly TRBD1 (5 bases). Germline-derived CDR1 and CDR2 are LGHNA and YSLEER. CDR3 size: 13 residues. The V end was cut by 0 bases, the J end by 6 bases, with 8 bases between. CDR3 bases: TGCGCCAGCAGCCAAGATGGAGGGGATGGCTACACCTTC. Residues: CASSQDGGDGYTF.

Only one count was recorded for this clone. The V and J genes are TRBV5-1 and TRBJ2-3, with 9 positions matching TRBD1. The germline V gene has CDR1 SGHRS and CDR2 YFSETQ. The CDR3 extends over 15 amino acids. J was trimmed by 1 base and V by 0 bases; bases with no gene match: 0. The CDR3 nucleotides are TGCGCCAGCAGCTTGGGGACAGGGGGCACAGATACGCAGTATTTT. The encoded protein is CASSLGTGGTDTQYF.

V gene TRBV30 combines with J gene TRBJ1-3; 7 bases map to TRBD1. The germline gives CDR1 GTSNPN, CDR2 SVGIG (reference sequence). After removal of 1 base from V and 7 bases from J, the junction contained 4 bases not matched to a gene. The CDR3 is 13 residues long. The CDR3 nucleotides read TGTGCCTGGAGTGCAACAGGGGCCAACACCATATATTTT. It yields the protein CAWSATGANTIYF.

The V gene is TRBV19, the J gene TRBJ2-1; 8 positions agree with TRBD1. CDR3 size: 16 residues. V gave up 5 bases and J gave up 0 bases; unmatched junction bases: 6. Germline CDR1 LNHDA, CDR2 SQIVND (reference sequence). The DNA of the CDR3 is TGTGCCAGTAGTGCAATAACAGGGGGCTCCTACAATGAGCAGTTCTTC. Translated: CASSAITGGSYNEQFF.

The CDR3 loop is CASSLLNNPSETQYF. As DNA, the CDR3 is TGTGCCAGCAGCCTCCTCAACAATCCGTCAGAGACCCAGTACTTC. This rearrangement joins TRBV6-1 to TRBJ2-5; D remains ambiguous. This CDR3 is built from 15 residues. Trimming took 6 bases from V and 4 from J, leaving 18 bases between them. The germline V gene encodes CDR1 MNHNS and CDR2 SASEGT.

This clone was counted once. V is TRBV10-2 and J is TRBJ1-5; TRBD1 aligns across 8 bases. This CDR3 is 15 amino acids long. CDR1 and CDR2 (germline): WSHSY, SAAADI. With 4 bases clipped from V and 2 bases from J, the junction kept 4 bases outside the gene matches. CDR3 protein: CASSGQGRRNQPQHF. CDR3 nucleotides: TGCGCCAGCAGTGGACAGGGGAGGCGCAATCAGCCCCAGCATTTT.

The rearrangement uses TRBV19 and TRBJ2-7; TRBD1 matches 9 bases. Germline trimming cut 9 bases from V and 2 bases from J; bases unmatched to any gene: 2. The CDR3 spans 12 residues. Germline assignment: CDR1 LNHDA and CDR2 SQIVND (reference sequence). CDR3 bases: TGTGCCAGCGGACAGGGGACCTACGAGCAGTACTTC. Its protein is CASGQGTYEQYF.

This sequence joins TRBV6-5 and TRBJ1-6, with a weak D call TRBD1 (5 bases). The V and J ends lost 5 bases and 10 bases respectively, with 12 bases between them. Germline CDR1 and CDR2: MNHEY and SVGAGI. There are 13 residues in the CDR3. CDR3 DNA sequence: TGTGCCAGCAGTAAACAGGAAGGGTCACCCCTCCACTTT. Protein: CASSKQEGSPLHF.

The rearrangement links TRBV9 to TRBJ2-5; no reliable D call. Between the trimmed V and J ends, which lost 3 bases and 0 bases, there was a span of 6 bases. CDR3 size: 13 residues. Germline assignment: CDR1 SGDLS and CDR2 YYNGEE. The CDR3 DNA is TGTGCCAGCAGCGCCCAGTACCAAGAGACCCAGTACTTC. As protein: CASSAQYQETQYF.

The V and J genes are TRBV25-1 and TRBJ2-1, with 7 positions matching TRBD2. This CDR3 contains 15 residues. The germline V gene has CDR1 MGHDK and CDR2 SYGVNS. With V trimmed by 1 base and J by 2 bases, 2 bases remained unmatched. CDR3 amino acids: CASSEWGGTYNEQFF. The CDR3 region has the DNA TGTGCCAGCAGTGAATGGGGAGGGACCTACAATGAGCAGTTCTTC. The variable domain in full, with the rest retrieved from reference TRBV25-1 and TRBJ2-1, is EADIYQTPRYLVIGTGKKITLECSQTMGHDKMYWYQQDPGMELHLIHYSYGVNSTEKGDLSSESTVSRIRTEHFPLTLESARPSHTSQYLCASSEWGGTYNEQFFGPGTRLTVL.

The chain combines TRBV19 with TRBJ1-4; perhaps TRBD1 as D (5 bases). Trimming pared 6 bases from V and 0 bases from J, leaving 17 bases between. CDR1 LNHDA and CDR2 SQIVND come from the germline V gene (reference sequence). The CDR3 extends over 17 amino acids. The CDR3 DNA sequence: TGTGCCAGTAGGACAAGACAAGGAGGGGCAACTAATGAAAAACTGTTTTTT. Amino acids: CASRTRQGGATNEKLFF. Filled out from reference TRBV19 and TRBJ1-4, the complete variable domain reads DGGITQSPKYLFRKEGQNVTLSCEQNLNHDAMYWYRQDPGQGLRLIYYSQIVNDFQKGDIAEGYSVSREKKESFPLTVTSAQKNPTAFYLCASRTRQGGATNEKLFFGSGTQLSVL.

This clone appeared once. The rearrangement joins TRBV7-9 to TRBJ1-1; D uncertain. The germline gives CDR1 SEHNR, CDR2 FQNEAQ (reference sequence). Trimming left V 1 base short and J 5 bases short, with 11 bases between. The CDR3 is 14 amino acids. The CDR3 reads CASSLGNGGTEAFF. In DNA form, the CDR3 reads TGTGCCAGCAGCTTAGGGAACGGAGGGACTGAAGCTTTCTTT.

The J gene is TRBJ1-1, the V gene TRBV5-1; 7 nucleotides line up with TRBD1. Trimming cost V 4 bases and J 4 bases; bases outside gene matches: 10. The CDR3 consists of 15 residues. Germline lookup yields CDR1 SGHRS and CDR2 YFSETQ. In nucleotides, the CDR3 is TGCGCCAGCAGCCCCCAGGGGGTTGTGGGCACTGAAGCTTTCTTT. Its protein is CASSPQGVVGTEAFF.

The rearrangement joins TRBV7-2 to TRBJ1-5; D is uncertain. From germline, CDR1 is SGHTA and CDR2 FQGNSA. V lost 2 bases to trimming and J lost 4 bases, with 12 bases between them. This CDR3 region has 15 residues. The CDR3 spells CASSLQRGTNQPQHF. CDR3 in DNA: TGTGCCAGCAGCTTACAACGGGGAACAAATCAGCCCCAGCATTTT.

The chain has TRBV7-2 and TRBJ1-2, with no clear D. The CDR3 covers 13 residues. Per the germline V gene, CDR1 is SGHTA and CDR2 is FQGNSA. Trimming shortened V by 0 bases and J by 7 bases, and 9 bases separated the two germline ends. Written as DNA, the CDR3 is TGTGCCAGCAGCTTAGCCACAGCATCTGGCTACACCTTC. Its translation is CASSLATASGYTF. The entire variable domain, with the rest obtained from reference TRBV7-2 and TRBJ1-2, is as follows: GAGVSQSPSNKVTEKGKDVELRCDPISGHTALYWYRQSLGQGLEFLIYFQGNSAPDKSGLPSDRFSAERTGGSVSTLTIQRTQQEDSAVYLCASSLATASGYTFGSGTRLTVV.

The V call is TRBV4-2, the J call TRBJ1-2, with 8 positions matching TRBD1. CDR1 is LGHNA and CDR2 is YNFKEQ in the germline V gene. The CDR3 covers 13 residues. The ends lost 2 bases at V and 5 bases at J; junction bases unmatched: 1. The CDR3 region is CASSQRQGYGYTF. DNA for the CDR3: TGTGCCAGCAGCCAAAGACAGGGGTATGGCTACACCTTC.

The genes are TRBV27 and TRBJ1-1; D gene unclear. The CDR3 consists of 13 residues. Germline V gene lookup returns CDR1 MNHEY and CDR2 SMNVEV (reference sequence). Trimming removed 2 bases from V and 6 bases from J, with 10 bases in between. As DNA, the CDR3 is TGTGCCAGCAGTTTAACGGGAATGGCTGAAGCTTTCTTT. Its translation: CASSLTGMAEAFF.

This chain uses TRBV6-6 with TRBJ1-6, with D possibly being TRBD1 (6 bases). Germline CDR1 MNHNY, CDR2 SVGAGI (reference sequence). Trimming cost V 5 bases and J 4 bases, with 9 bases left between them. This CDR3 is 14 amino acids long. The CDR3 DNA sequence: TGTGCCAGCAGTGGCAGGGGTTATAATTCACCCCTCCACTTT. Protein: CASSGRGYNSPLHF.

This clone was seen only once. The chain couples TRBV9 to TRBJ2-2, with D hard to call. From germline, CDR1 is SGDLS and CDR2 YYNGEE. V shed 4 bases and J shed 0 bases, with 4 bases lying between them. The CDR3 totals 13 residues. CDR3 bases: TGTGCCAGCAGCCCCTCGAACACCGGGGAGCTGTTTTTT. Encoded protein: CASSPSNTGELFF.

The CDR3 sequence: CATRGAGDHGYTF. CDR3 coding DNA: TGTGCTACAAGGGGGGCGGGGGACCATGGCTACACCTTC. This sequence joins TRBV2 and TRBJ1-2, with D maybe TRBD1 (6 bases). The V gene's germline CDR1 is SNHLY and CDR2 FYNNEI. This CDR3 region has 13 residues.